The sequence of this TCR beta chain was determined in a study of T cell repertoires in cytomegalovirus infection. Across the whole study: Matching HLA type and CMV infection were both indicated by public TCR beta signatures.

General study points: Cumulative public TCR beta family frequency identified CMV carriers with the relevant HLA. HLA-C-restricted CMV clonotypes gave the most frequent clonotype in two of eight donors.

Each CDR3 protein is one row after TCRdb ran MiXCR on the reads. The profile shows 310,000 or so distinct CDR3 sequences, under 30% of them singletons. Details on this clonotype: Antigen: not known.

The sample consisted of PBMCs. The receptor was derived from a human donor in good health (CMV status not recorded). Some clones in this sample may be carry-over from other donors' samples.

The CDR3 DNA sequence: TGCAGCGTTGCCCGGTCCGAGACCCAGTACTTC. Protein: CSVARSETQYF. V gene TRBV29-1 combines with J gene TRBJ2-5; D remains unclear. Trimming removed 4 bases at V and 5 bases at J, with 8 bases between. The germline gives CDR1 SQVTM, CDR2 ANQGSEA. CDR3 length: 11 residues.